Below are 13 T cell receptor beta chains sequenced from a single sample in a study of spatial heterogeneity in lung cancer. Regarding the study as a whole: Higher tumor mutation counts went along with higher counts of expanded intratumoral alpha and beta TCRs.

TCRdb processed the 5' RACE reads anew with MiXCR; each CDR3 protein has one entry. Seen here are about 7,400 distinct CDR3 sequences, more than 13% observed once, and the top ten hold approximately 8.1%. These receptors are not linked to any known antigen. Stated time point: sample taken at primary tumor resection. Specimen: lung tumor tissue, collected at surgery. These TCRs come from a female donor with early-stage non-small cell lung cancer.

A note on this clonotype: This beta chain is a stray sequence in a library constructed for alpha chains; its clone size is not meaningful. V gene TRBV6-2 or TRBV6-3 combines with J gene TRBJ2-7; the D is unclear. V lost 6 bases and J 3 bases, leaving 12 bases between the germline ends. Germline assignment: CDR1 MNHEY and CDR2 SVGEGT. The CDR3 spans 13 residues. The CDR3 DNA sequence: TGTGCCAGCAGCCCGAGTGACCACTACGAGCAGTACTTC. Translating gives CASSPSDHYEQYF.

Relative to its sample, this clonotype is medium-sized (0.01 to 0.1%). Since the library was made to target alpha chains, this beta chain is a stray read and its abundance is not meaningful. The chain employs TRBV6-5 and TRBJ1-4, with 8 bases that match TRBD1. The CDR3 sequence is 15 residues long. The V gene end was trimmed by 2 bases and the J gene end by 7 bases; junction bases not matched to a gene: 6. Germline V gene data show CDR1 as MNHEY and CDR2 as SVGAGI. The CDR3 spells CASSYLTGGGEKLFF. For the CDR3, the DNA is TGTGCCAGCAGTTACCTCACAGGGGGAGGTGAAAAACTGTTTTTT.

The sample holds many counts of this clonotype. This beta chain came through as a stray read in a library set up for alpha chains, and its size says little. For the CDR3, the DNA is TGTGCCAGCGGCGAAGAAGCTTTCTTT. This sequence encodes CASGEEAFF. The chain has TRBV12-3 or TRBV12-4 and TRBJ1-1; no definite D call. The CDR3 has 9 residues. V lost 8 bases to trimming and J lost 8 bases, with 6 bases between them.

By frequency in the sample, this clonotype is medium-sized. As an off-target read in a library built for alpha chains, this beta chain has a frequency of little significance. The chain recombines TRBV11-2 with TRBJ2-1; 9 bases agree with TRBD1. Germline assignment: CDR1 SGHAT and CDR2 FQNNGV. The CDR3 spans 15 residues. V shed 6 bases, J shed 8 bases, and the junction held 11 bases outside the gene matches. CDR3: CASSSLTHRGHEQFF. DNA for the CDR3: TGTGCCAGCAGTTCCTTAACGCACAGGGGGCATGAGCAGTTCTTC.

This clonotype was observed at least ten times. The library was built for alpha chains, so this beta chain is an off-target read and its size means little. This chain links TRBV15 with TRBJ2-1, with 12 bases fitting TRBD2. Trimming removed 5 bases from V and 4 bases from J; junction bases left unmatched: 3. This CDR3 has 15 residues. Germline CDR1 LNHNV, CDR2 YYDKDF (reference sequence). In DNA, the CDR3 is TGTGCCACCAGCCGGACTAGCGGGGTGTACAATGAGCAGTTCTTC. It yields the protein CATSRTSGVYNEQFF.

This clonotype is deemed medium-sized (0.01 to 0.1%). This beta chain is a stray sequence in a library constructed for alpha chains; its clone size is not meaningful. J is TRBJ2-1 and V is TRBV6-6; 12 bases map to TRBD2. J gave up 7 bases and V 4 bases, and 8 bases lay outside the gene matches. This CDR3 is built from 16 residues. Germline CDR1 and CDR2: MNHNY and SVGAGI (reference sequence). The CDR3 nucleotides read TGTGCCAGCAGTTTTCGACTAGCGGGGGATTCTAATGAGCAGTTCTTC. It specifies CASSFRLAGDSNEQFF.

This clonotype is labeled medium-sized. This beta chain is a stray sequence in a library constructed for alpha chains; its clone size is not meaningful. The rearrangement joins TRBV7-2 to TRBJ2-7; D is ambiguous. CDR1 SGHTA and CDR2 FQGNSA come from the germline V gene. The CDR3 is 14 residues long. Trimming took off 5 bases at V and 6 bases at J, with 17 bases between the two ends. This CDR3 is CASSITYGSTEQYF. DNA of the CDR3: TGTGCCAGCAGCATCACCTACGGGTCGACCGAGCAGTACTTC. The entire variable domain, with the rest obtained from reference TRBV7-2 and TRBJ2-7, is as follows: GAGVSQSPSNKVTEKGKDVELRCDPISGHTALYWYRQSLGQGLEFLIYFQGNSAPDKSGLPSDRFSAERTGGSVSTLTIQRTQQEDSAVYLCASSITYGSTEQYFGPGTRLTVT.

By share, this clonotype ranks as medium-sized. Being off target in a library aimed at alpha chains, this beta chain has a size of little meaning. The gene calls are TRBV25-1 and TRBJ1-6; 7 bases are shared with TRBD1. This CDR3 contains 14 residues. The J segment lost 8 bases and the V segment lost 1 base, leaving 2 bases of the junction unmatched. Germline loops: CDR1 MGHDK, CDR2 SYGVNS. For the CDR3, the DNA is TGTGCCAGCAGTGAATGGGACAGCTATTCACCCCTCCACTTT. Translation gives CASSEWDSYSPLHF.

In its sample, this clonotype ranks as large. Since it is a stray read in a library aimed at alpha chains, this beta chain has a size that is not meaningful. V is TRBV9 and J is TRBJ2-5, with D maybe TRBD1 (5 bases). Germline V gives CDR1 SGDLS, CDR2 YYNGEE. Trimming removed 4 bases at V and 3 bases at J, with 16 bases between. This CDR3 contains 15 residues. The CDR3 loop reads CASSFGGAREETQYF. In DNA form, the CDR3 reads TGTGCCAGCAGCTTTGGTGGGGCCAGAGAAGAGACCCAGTACTTC.

This clonotype has ten or more counts. The library was built for alpha chains, so this beta chain is an off-target read and its size means little. The genes are TRBV6-6 and TRBJ2-6; D is unresolved. Trimming shortened V by 2 bases and J by 4 bases, and 12 bases separated the two germline ends. The CDR3 consists of 16 residues. CDR1 MNHNY and CDR2 SVGAGI come from the germline V gene (reference sequence). The CDR3: CASSYPRSTGANVLTF. Written as DNA, the CDR3 is TGTGCCAGCAGTTACCCCCGGTCGACCGGGGCCAACGTCCTGACTTTC.

This clonotype was seen ten or more times. The library was built for alpha chains, so this beta chain is an off-target read and its size means little. The chain is built from TRBV7-9 and TRBJ2-7, with 7 bases aligning to TRBD1. CDR3 length: 12 amino acids. The V segment lost 2 bases and the J segment 6 bases; nucleotides outside the gene matches: 1. Germline values: CDR1 SEHNR, CDR2 FQNEAQ (reference sequence). The DNA for the CDR3 is TGTGCCAGCAGCTTACCAGGGGGCGAGCAGTACTTC. This gives the protein CASSLPGGEQYF.

Sample share makes this clonotype medium-sized (0.01 to 0.1%). This beta chain was picked up by a library intended for alpha chains and is off target, so its count carries little meaning. This sequence joins TRBV7-9 and TRBJ1-6; D is undetermined. Germline assignment: CDR1 SEHNR and CDR2 FQNEAQ (reference sequence). V was shortened by 3 bases and J by 7 bases, with 10 bases between the two germline ends. This CDR3 is 14 amino acids long. The CDR3 region is CASSLGFGNSPLHF. CDR3 sequence (DNA): TGTGCCAGCAGCTTGGGTTTCGGGAATTCACCCCTCCACTTT.

Ten or more counts support this clonotype. As an off-target read in a library built for alpha chains, this beta chain has a frequency of little significance. This chain uses TRBV4-3 with TRBJ2-1; a possible D gene is TRBD2 (5 bases). The CDR3 length is 15 residues. V shed 0 bases and J shed 4 bases, with 10 bases lying between them. Germline V gives CDR1 LGHNA, CDR2 YSLEER. The CDR3 loop reads CASSQEGSEYNEQFF. The CDR3, as DNA: TGCGCCAGCAGCCAAGAGGGTAGCGAATACAATGAGCAGTTCTTC.